Listed below are T cell receptor beta chains from one sample, sequenced in a study of technical replicates of blood from several donors. Sequenced by immunoSEQ multiplex PCR; TCRdb stores in-frame clones only, minus some. The sample shows roughly 92,000 clones, roughly 95% of them seen only once. The sequenced sample consisted of T cells isolated from PBMCs. The origin of the receptors is a human donor in good health. Both conserved end residues are part of each CDR3. A D gene is named only where the DNA matches it firmly. Size tells how often a clone was seen (once, few, many) or the class of an expanded clone, and some rows leave it out.

d_call: TRBD1; v_call: TRBV29-1; clone_size: NA; j_call: TRBJ2-3; cdr3_nt: TGCAGCGTTGAAAGGGACAGAGACTTCACAGATACGCAGTATTTT; cdr3_aa: CSVERDRDFTDTQYF
d_call: TRBD2; v_call: TRBV4-2; clone_size: NA; j_call: TRBJ2-7; cdr3_nt: TGTGCCAGCACCCCGACTAGCGGGACTTTAGGGTCCTACGAGCAGTACTTC; cdr3_aa: CASTPTSGTLGSYEQYF
d_call: TRBD1; v_call: TRBV11-2; clone_size: NA; j_call: TRBJ1-2; cdr3_nt: TGTGCCAGCAGCTTTTTCGGGACAGGGGATAACTATGGCTACACCTTC; cdr3_aa: CASSFFGTGDNYGYTF
d_call: TRBD1; v_call: TRBV11-3; clone_size: NA; j_call: TRBJ1-4; cdr3_nt: TGTGCCAGCAGCTTGAGACAGGGGGTGGCTCCTAATGAAAAACTGTTTTTT; cdr3_aa: CASSLRQGVAPNEKLFF
d_call: TRBD1; v_call: TRBV6-5; clone_size: NA; j_call: TRBJ1-5; cdr3_nt: TGTGCCAGCAGCAGGAAACAGGGGGGCAATCAGCCCCAGCATTTT; cdr3_aa: CASSRKQGGNQPQHF
d_call: NA; v_call: TRBV7-3; clone_size: NA; j_call: TRBJ2-6; cdr3_nt: TGTGCCAGCAGCTTACCGGGTAATGGGGCCAACGTCCTGACTTTC; cdr3_aa: CASSLPGNGANVLTF
d_call: TRBD1; v_call: TRBV4-2; clone_size: NA; j_call: TRBJ1-5; cdr3_nt: TGTGCCAGCAGCCAAGGGGGGACAGGGATCGGGGGCAATCAGCCCCAGCATTTT; cdr3_aa: CASSQGGTGIGGNQPQHF
d_call: NA; v_call: TRBV6-1; clone_size: once; j_call: TRBJ1-1; cdr3_nt: TGTGCCAGCAGTGACCCGGGGGGGCCGAGCACTGAAGCTTTCTTT; cdr3_aa: CASSDPGGPSTEAFF
d_call: TRBD2; v_call: TRBV10-1; clone_size: once; j_call: TRBJ2-1; cdr3_nt: TGCGCCAGCAGTGCACTGGGGACTAGCGGGAGATATGAGCAGTTCTTC; cdr3_aa: CASSALGTSGRYEQFF
d_call: TRBD1; v_call: TRBV5-4; clone_size: NA; j_call: TRBJ1-1; cdr3_nt: TGTGCCAGCAGTCCGACCCTAACAGGGGCGGTGAACACTGAAGCTTTCTTT; cdr3_aa: CASSPTLTGAVNTEAFF
d_call: NA; v_call: TRBV5-6; clone_size: once; j_call: TRBJ1-1; cdr3_nt: TGTGCCAGCAGCTTTGAGTACACTGAAGCTTTCTTT; cdr3_aa: CASSFEYTEAFF
d_call: TRBD1; v_call: TRBV19; clone_size: NA; j_call: TRBJ1-5; cdr3_nt: TGTGCCAGTAGTACCCGCCTAACAGGGGACCTAAATCAGCCCCAGCATTTT; cdr3_aa: CASSTRLTGDLNQPQHF
d_call: TRBD2; v_call: TRBV5-8; clone_size: once; j_call: TRBJ2-1; cdr3_nt: TGTGCCAGCAGCTGGGGGACTAGCGAGTACAATGAGCAGTTCTTC; cdr3_aa: CASSWGTSEYNEQFF
d_call: NA; v_call: TRBV9; clone_size: NA; j_call: TRBJ1-3; cdr3_nt: TGTGCCAGCAGACAACCAGGGTCCGGAAACACCATATATTTT; cdr3_aa: CASRQPGSGNTIYF
d_call: TRBD1; v_call: TRBV7-9; clone_size: NA; j_call: TRBJ2-7; cdr3_nt: TGTGCCAGCAGCTTTAAGGGGACAGGGAAGTACGAGCAGTACTTC; cdr3_aa: CASSFKGTGKYEQYF
d_call: TRBD1; v_call: TRBV6-5; clone_size: NA; j_call: TRBJ1-2; cdr3_nt: TGTGCCAGCAGTTACAAGGACAGGGTCGGGCCTTATGGCTACACCTTC; cdr3_aa: CASSYKDRVGPYGYTF
d_call: NA; v_call: TRBV19; clone_size: once; j_call: TRBJ1-1; cdr3_nt: TGTGCCAGTAGTAGCAGACAGAACACTGAAGCTTTCTTT; cdr3_aa: CASSSRQNTEAFF
d_call: NA; v_call: TRBV6-1; clone_size: NA; j_call: TRBJ1-4; cdr3_nt: TGTGCCAGCAGTGAGGTCCCAGGCACAAATGAAAAACTGTTTTTT; cdr3_aa: CASSEVPGTNEKLFF
d_call: NA; v_call: TRBV18; clone_size: NA; j_call: TRBJ1-5; cdr3_nt: TGTGCCAGCTCACCGACAGCTAATCAGCCCCAGCATTTT; cdr3_aa: CASSPTANQPQHF
d_call: NA; v_call: TRBV7-9; clone_size: NA; j_call: TRBJ1-2; cdr3_nt: TGTGCCAGCAGCTTACGGGGAGATGAGGGCTATGGCTACACCTTC; cdr3_aa: CASSLRGDEGYGYTF
d_call: NA; v_call: TRBV6-5; clone_size: NA; j_call: TRBJ1-2; cdr3_nt: TGTGCCAGCAGTTACAGGACCCTAAGAACAGGATATGGCTACACCTTC; cdr3_aa: CASSYRTLRTGYGYTF
d_call: NA; v_call: TRBV11-2; clone_size: NA; j_call: TRBJ2-3; cdr3_nt: TGTGCCAGCAGCTTCGGGGAGGATACGCAGTATTTT; cdr3_aa: CASSFGEDTQYF
d_call: NA; v_call: TRBV19; clone_size: NA; j_call: TRBJ2-5; cdr3_nt: TGTGCCAGTAGTATGGTCCCCCGAGGGAGCCAGTACTTC; cdr3_aa: CASSMVPRGSQYF
d_call: NA; v_call: TRBV2; clone_size: once; j_call: TRBJ2-5; cdr3_nt: TGTGCCAGCAGTGAAAAAGCTCGGCAAGAGACCCAGTACTTC; cdr3_aa: CASSEKARQETQYF
d_call: TRBD1; v_call: TRBV7-3; clone_size: NA; j_call: TRBJ2-5; cdr3_nt: TGTGCCAGCAGCTTAAACAGGGGGAGCGAGACCCAGTACTTC; cdr3_aa: CASSLNRGSETQYF
d_call: NA; v_call: TRBV5-4; clone_size: NA; j_call: TRBJ2-1; cdr3_nt: TGTGCCAGCACCCACAGGAGGGATCATCGCAATGAGCAGTTCTTC; cdr3_aa: CASTHRRDHRNEQFF
d_call: TRBD2; v_call: TRBV5-1; clone_size: NA; j_call: TRBJ2-1; cdr3_nt: TGCGCCAGCAGCCCTGGACTAGCGGGAGGGCCGAGCAATGAGCAGTTCTTC; cdr3_aa: CASSPGLAGGPSNEQFF
d_call: NA; v_call: TRBV29-1; clone_size: NA; j_call: TRBJ1-2; cdr3_nt: TGCAGCGTTGAAGACGAGACAGCTAACTATGGCTACACCTTC; cdr3_aa: CSVEDETANYGYTF
d_call: NA; v_call: TRBV30; clone_size: NA; j_call: TRBJ2-3; cdr3_nt: TGTGCCTCCCTTGGGGGGAGCACAGATACGCAGTATTTT; cdr3_aa: CASLGGSTDTQYF
d_call: NA; v_call: TRBV28; clone_size: once; j_call: TRBJ1-1; cdr3_nt: TGTGCCAGCAGTTTTCAGCTCGGGGATGAAGCTTTCTTT; cdr3_aa: CASSFQLGDEAFF
d_call: NA; v_call: TRBV2; clone_size: NA; j_call: TRBJ2-2; cdr3_nt: TGTGCCAGCAGAGGTATCACCCAGGGAACCGGGGAGCTGTTTTTT; cdr3_aa: CASRGITQGTGELFF
d_call: NA; v_call: TRBV15; clone_size: NA; j_call: TRBJ2-4; cdr3_nt: TGTGCCACCAGCAGAGTGGGGGGAGCCAAAAACATTCAGTACTTC; cdr3_aa: CATSRVGGAKNIQYF
d_call: NA; v_call: TRBV4-1; clone_size: NA; j_call: TRBJ1-1; cdr3_nt: TGCGCCAGCAGCCAGTGGGGCCTCACTGAAGCTTTCTTT; cdr3_aa: CASSQWGLTEAFF
d_call: NA; v_call: TRBV4-3; clone_size: NA; j_call: TRBJ2-6; cdr3_nt: TGCGCCAGCAGCCGGCTGTATGGCTCTGGGGCCAACGTCCTGACTTTC; cdr3_aa: CASSRLYGSGANVLTF
d_call: NA; v_call: TRBV7-9; clone_size: NA; j_call: TRBJ1-2; cdr3_nt: TGTGCCAGCAGCTTCCGGAGACACAGGGTCGACTATGGCTACACCTTC; cdr3_aa: CASSFRRHRVDYGYTF
d_call: NA; v_call: TRBV5-6; clone_size: NA; j_call: TRBJ2-5; cdr3_nt: TGTGCCAGCAGCTTAGTGCGGGGCTTAGAGACCCAGTACTTC; cdr3_aa: CASSLVRGLETQYF
d_call: NA; v_call: TRBV27; clone_size: once; j_call: TRBJ1-1; cdr3_nt: TGTGCCAGCAGCCGCGGGGGTGGAGGGCCTGAAGCTTTCTTT; cdr3_aa: CASSRGGGGPEAFF
d_call: NA; v_call: TRBV6-5; clone_size: NA; j_call: TRBJ1-2; cdr3_nt: TGTGCCAGCAGTACACCGGGAACAGATGGCTACACCTTC; cdr3_aa: CASSTPGTDGYTF
d_call: TRBD1; v_call: TRBV2; clone_size: few; j_call: TRBJ1-2; cdr3_nt: TGTGCCAGCAGTGAGACAGGGGGCTATGGCTACACCTTC; cdr3_aa: CASSETGGYGYTF
d_call: TRBD2; v_call: TRBV19; clone_size: once; j_call: TRBJ2-3; cdr3_nt: TGTGCCAGTAGACCCACTAGCGCCACCACAGATACGCAGTATTTT; cdr3_aa: CASRPTSATTDTQYF
d_call: NA; v_call: TRBV5-1; clone_size: NA; j_call: TRBJ2-5; cdr3_nt: TGCGCCAGCAGCTTTCCCGGGTCTCAAGAGACCCAGTACTTC; cdr3_aa: CASSFPGSQETQYF
d_call: TRBD1; v_call: TRBV7-2; clone_size: NA; j_call: TRBJ1-5; cdr3_nt: TGTGCCAGCAGCTTAGTAAGCGGCGGGACAGGGGGTTGGCAGCCCCAGCATTTT; cdr3_aa: CASSLVSGGTGGWQPQHF
d_call: NA; v_call: TRBV19; clone_size: NA; j_call: TRBJ1-3; cdr3_nt: TGTGCCAGTAGTATCGCGGGCTCTGGAAACACCATATATTTT; cdr3_aa: CASSIAGSGNTIYF
d_call: TRBD1; v_call: TRBV29-1; clone_size: NA; j_call: TRBJ2-7; cdr3_nt: TGCAGCGTTGAAGATTTAGGACAGGGGGCTTACGAGCAGTACTTC; cdr3_aa: CSVEDLGQGAYEQYF
d_call: TRBD1; v_call: TRBV9; clone_size: NA; j_call: TRBJ1-1; cdr3_nt: TGTGCCAGCAGCGTAGCTCAGGGGGACACTGAAGCTTTCTTT; cdr3_aa: CASSVAQGDTEAFF
d_call: TRBD1; v_call: TRBV19; clone_size: NA; j_call: TRBJ1-2; cdr3_nt: TGTGCCAGTAGTATGGGCGAGGGGGCATACGGCTACACCTTC; cdr3_aa: CASSMGEGAYGYTF
d_call: NA; v_call: TRBV28; clone_size: NA; j_call: TRBJ2-6; cdr3_nt: TGTGCCAGCAGCCCGAAGGGGGGGCCAGGGGCCAACGTCCTGACTTTC; cdr3_aa: CASSPKGGPGANVLTF
d_call: TRBD1; v_call: TRBV5-5; clone_size: NA; j_call: TRBJ1-3; cdr3_nt: TGTGCCAGCAGCTACGCGGGCGGGACAGGTTTTTCTGGAAACACCATATATTTT; cdr3_aa: CASSYAGGTGFSGNTIYF
d_call: TRBD2; v_call: TRBV5-1; clone_size: NA; j_call: TRBJ2-3; cdr3_nt: TGCGCCAGCAGCCCAACTAGCGGGAGTGCTACGCAGTATTTT; cdr3_aa: CASSPTSGSATQYF
d_call: TRBD2; v_call: TRBV9; clone_size: NA; j_call: TRBJ2-1; cdr3_nt: TGTGCCAGCAGCGTAGGACTAGCCAGTGAGCAGTTCTTC; cdr3_aa: CASSVGLASEQFF
d_call: NA; v_call: TRBV13; clone_size: NA; j_call: TRBJ2-3; cdr3_nt: TGTGCCAGCAGCCCCTCAGGGACAGATACGCAGTATTTT; cdr3_aa: CASSPSGTDTQYF
d_call: NA; v_call: TRBV28; clone_size: NA; j_call: TRBJ2-6; cdr3_nt: TGTGCCAGCAGTGTAGGACACCTCTCTGGGGCCAACGTCCTGACTTTC; cdr3_aa: CASSVGHLSGANVLTF
d_call: NA; v_call: TRBV4-2; clone_size: NA; j_call: TRBJ2-3; cdr3_nt: TGTGCCAGCAGCCAAGAATTATACGGCGGAGACACAGATACGCAGTATTTT; cdr3_aa: CASSQELYGGDTDTQYF
d_call: TRBD2; v_call: TRBV5-4; clone_size: NA; j_call: TRBJ2-1; cdr3_nt: TGTGCCAGCAGCCCTCTCCCGGCAGGGACTAGCGGGATTATCAATGAGCAGTTCTTC; cdr3_aa: CASSPLPAGTSGIINEQFF
d_call: NA; v_call: TRBV5-6; clone_size: NA; j_call: TRBJ1-1; cdr3_nt: TGTGCCAGCAGTATACAGAACACTGAAGCTTTCTTT; cdr3_aa: CASSIQNTEAFF
d_call: NA; v_call: TRBV7-3; clone_size: NA; j_call: TRBJ1-1; cdr3_nt: TGTGCCAGCAGCTTAAGGGGGGGGGCCAGAGACACTGAAGCTTTCTTT; cdr3_aa: CASSLRGGARDTEAFF
d_call: TRBD2; v_call: TRBV4-3; clone_size: NA; j_call: TRBJ2-1; cdr3_nt: TGCGCCAGCAGCCCGGGACGGGGGGTAACAAGGGAGCAGTTCTTC; cdr3_aa: CASSPGRGVTREQFF
d_call: NA; v_call: TRBV6-5; clone_size: NA; j_call: TRBJ1-1; cdr3_nt: TGTGCCAGCAGGGGAGGAGTAGAAGCTTTCTTT; cdr3_aa: CASRGGVEAFF